This T cell receptor (beta chain) originates from a study of kidney transplant recipient with SARS-CoV-2 infection listed by TCRdb under 2021. The time point tag for this specimen amounts to: pre-pandemic baseline sample and day 111 after first positive SARS-CoV-2 test. This clonotype came up a few times. This receptor's antigen is unknown. No much larger clone is present one base from it, and per-base qualities are unavailable. At the junction V is shortened by 5 bases and J by 4 bases, with 23 bases in between. The CDR3, from cysteine to phenylalanine, totals 17 residues. Kept here is only the CDR3 DNA, which spans 51 bases and is read in frame from base 1. As encoded in the germline V gene, CDR1 is MNHEY while CDR2 is SVGAGI. Sequencing took place on an Illumina MiSeq. Profiling of the peripheral T cell repertoire targeted human TCRbeta genes. The authors' pipeline ran thus. Beta-binomial modelling was used to test for differences in clonotype abundance while accounting for variability over time. Expanded clonotypes were screened against the ImmuneCODE reference database of SARS-CoV-2-associated TCRs and mapped to viral genome regions. Further repertoire analyses covered TRBV gene usage, CDR3 length, CDR3 amino acid overlap between time points, clonotype abundance distributions and Jaccard similarity. The public reads were reprocessed in TCRdb via fastp at Q25 and MiXCR, keeping in-frame beta chains. Rows with a matching CDR3 protein are joined into one entry that keeps the most common DNA and genes. The V and J calls and clone size are TCRdb's, not the authors'. In this sample the table shows 200,000 to 300,000 distinct CDR3 sequences, about 28% of which occur a single time. Of the sample, about 7% is held by the ten largest clones.

The chain is made from TRBV6-5 and TRBJ1-2; the D gene is unclear. The input for sequencing was a blood sample, taken at baseline and between days 110 and 120 from a kidney transplant recipient. The sequence was collected from a young adult male patient who had COVID-19 and was a kidney transplant recipient. After a transplant, not all T cells may be the patient's own; some may come from the graft donor. The CDR3 has the sequence CASSRENSMRKTYGYTF. The nucleotide sequence reads TGTGCCAGCAGTAGGGAAAACTCTATGCGAAAGACCTATGGCTACACCTTC.